The 10 T cell receptor beta chains reported below all come from one sample, sequenced in a study of OX40 agonist ivuxolimab in advanced cancers. The data were produced by immunoSEQ multiplex PCR, yet TCRdb's version contains in-frame clones alone and is incomplete. Of about 94,000 clones listed, roughly 87% are singletons. The starting material was CD4+ or CD8+ T cells sorted from blood, obtained in a trial of the OX40 agonist ivuxolimab. These receptors all stem from an adult with an advanced solid tumor such as melanoma, head and neck, liver or kidney cancer.

In regard to this clone: This sample includes further DNA sequences coding for the same CDR3. The rearrangement links TRBV7-2 to TRBJ1-6, with D possibly TRBD1 on 6 matching bases. Per germline, CDR1 SGHTA and CDR2 FQGNSA. Deletions cut 3 bases from V and 10 bases from J, with 13 bases between. The CDR3 loop spans 14 amino acids. CDR3 bases: TGTGCCAGCAGCTTGGGGGGAGGGGGGTCACCCCTCCACTTT. Its protein is CASSLGGGGSPLHF.

The chain employs TRBV2 and TRBJ1-1; D is unresolved. V shed 7 bases and J shed 5 bases, with 14 bases lying between them. CDR1 and CDR2 from the germline V gene are SNHLY and FYNNEI. The CDR3 is 13 amino acids. Written as DNA, the CDR3 is TGTGCCAGCAAGACTCAGTCTAGTACTGAAGCTTTCTTT. Translated, it gives CASKTQSSTEAFF.

V is TRBV5-5 and J is TRBJ1-1; 7 bases align to TRBD1. Germline CDR1 SGHKS, CDR2 YYEKEE (reference sequence). J was trimmed by 1 base and V by 6 bases; bases with no gene match: 6. This CDR3 spans 14 amino acids. This chain's CDR3 is CASNWRTGNTEAFF. CDR3 sequence (DNA): TGTGCCAGCAACTGGCGGACAGGGAACACTGAAGCTTTCTTT.

V gene TRBV15 combines with J gene TRBJ2-2; 7 bases are shared with TRBD1. The CDR3 consists of 15 residues. Germline V lookup: CDR1 LNHNV, CDR2 YYDKDF (reference sequence). The trim removed 3 bases at V and 1 base at J, leaving 2 bases unmatched. DNA of the CDR3: TGTGCCACCAGCAGCGGGGACAGGAACACCGGGGAGCTGTTTTTT. Translated: CATSSGDRNTGELFF.

This chain's CDR3 is CASSLDRVAGDLGYTF. The CDR3 DNA reads TGTGCCAGCAGCTTAGATAGGGTGGCGGGGGATTTAGGCTACACCTTC. The V call is TRBV7-2, the J call TRBJ1-2; perhaps TRBD1 as D (5 bases). Germline V gene lookup returns CDR1 SGHTA and CDR2 FQGNSA. V shed 1 base and J shed 8 bases, with 20 bases lying between them. This CDR3 has 16 residues.

This clone has only one observation. The chain recombines TRBV6-5 with TRBJ2-7; the match to TRBD2 covers 7 bases. Looked up from germline, CDR1 is MNHEY and CDR2 is SVGAGI. V was clipped by 4 bases and J by 3 bases; unmatched bases: 6. CDR3 length: 14 amino acids. This chain's CDR3 is CASSSPGGNYEQYF. CDR3 DNA: TGTGCCAGCAGTTCCCCGGGGGGAAACTACGAGCAGTACTTC.

The chain carries TRBV5-4 and TRBJ1-5, with a possible D match to TRBD1 (5 bases). Trimming pared 4 bases from V and 1 base from J, leaving 12 bases between. Germline CDR1 reads SGHNT; CDR2 reads YYREEE (reference sequence). There are 15 residues in the CDR3. CDR3 bases: TGTGCCAGCAGCCCGAGGGGCAGAAGCAATCAGCCCCAGCATTTT. This translates into CASSPRGRSNQPQHF.

V usage is TRBV7-9 and J usage is TRBJ2-3, with D perhaps TRBD1 or TRBD2 (5 bases each). The CDR3 length is 15 residues. Germline V gene lookup returns CDR1 SEHNR and CDR2 FQNEAQ (reference sequence). V was trimmed by 2 bases and J by 5 bases, leaving 14 bases between them. CDR3 region: CASSLTARGGDTQYF. For the CDR3, the DNA is TGTGCCAGCAGCTTAACCGCGAGGGGCGGAGATACGCAGTATTTT. Drawing the rest from reference TRBV7-9 and TRBJ2-3, the complete variable domain is DTGVSQNPRHKITKRGQNVTFRCDPISEHNRLYWYRQTLGQGPEFLTYFQNEAQLEKSRLLSDRFSAERPKGSFSTLEIQRTEQGDSAMYLCASSLTARGGDTQYFGPGTRLTVL.

The chain couples TRBV7-9 to TRBJ2-7; D is possibly TRBD1 or TRBD2 (6 bases each). This CDR3 has 15 amino acids. The V end was cut by 3 bases, the J end by 6 bases, with 18 bases between. Germline V gene sequence: CDR1 SEHNR, CDR2 FQNEAQ (reference sequence). The CDR3 loop reads CASSFHVSGGGEQYF. CDR3 nucleotides: TGTGCCAGCAGCTTTCATGTCAGTGGAGGGGGCGAGCAGTACTTC.

The chain couples TRBV5-1 to TRBJ2-1; the D gene is possibly TRBD2 (5 bases). The germline V gene has CDR1 SGHRS and CDR2 YFSETQ. Deletions cut 3 bases from V and 5 bases from J, with 12 bases between. The CDR3 loop spans 14 amino acids. CDR3 in amino acids: CASSYATGNNEQFF. The CDR3 DNA sequence: TGCGCCAGCAGCTATGCGACGGGAAACAATGAGCAGTTCTTC. Combining the CDR3 with reference TRBV5-1 and TRBJ2-1 gives the whole variable domain KAGVTQTPRYLIKTRGQQVTLSCSPISGHRSVSWYQQTPGQGLQFLFEYFSETQRNKGNFPGRFSGRQFSNSRSEMNVSTLELGDSALYLCASSYATGNNEQFFGPGTRLTVL.